This TCR beta chain was captured by sequencing in a study of metastatic and nonmetastatic thyroid tumors. Study information: A comparison of repertoires was made across blood and tumor or nodule tissue from malignant and benign thyroid patients. Broader study findings: Relative to benign nodules, malignant thyroid tumors were reportedly characterized by significantly elevated TCR beta diversity in blood and tumor.

Thyroid surgery was preceded by no treatment in any patient. As handled by the study authors: Researchers built a distant-metastasis classifier for papillary thyroid cancer that drew on CDR3 differences across clinicopathological groups. TCRdb called clones again from the PCR reads with MiXCR. The V and J calls come from TCRdb's annotation, not from the publication. This table has 23,000 or so clones, 20% to 30% appearing once. There are many counts of this clone. Antigen specificity is unknown. The sequenced material came from tumor tissue. The TCR originated in a male donor with papillary thyroid cancer or a benign thyroid nodule (not recorded which). Some clones in this sample may be carry-over from other donors' samples.

This CDR3 reads CASSRGLAANEQFF. Here the CDR3 DNA reads TGCGCCAGCAGCCGGGGACTAGCGGCAAATGAGCAGTTCTTC. The V call is TRBV4-3, the J call TRBJ2-1, with 11 bases lining up with TRBD2. The CDR3 is 14 residues long. J gave up 7 bases and V 4 bases, and 3 bases lay outside the gene matches. Germline V lookup: CDR1 LGHNA, CDR2 YSLEER.